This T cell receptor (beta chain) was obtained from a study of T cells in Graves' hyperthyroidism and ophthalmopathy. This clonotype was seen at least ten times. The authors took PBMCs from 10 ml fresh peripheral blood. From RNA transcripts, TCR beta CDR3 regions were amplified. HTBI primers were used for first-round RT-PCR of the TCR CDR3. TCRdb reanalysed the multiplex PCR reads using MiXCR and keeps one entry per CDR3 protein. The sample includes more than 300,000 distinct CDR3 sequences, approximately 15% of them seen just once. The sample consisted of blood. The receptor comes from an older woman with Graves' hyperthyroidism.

CDR3 DNA: TGTGCCAGCAGCTTGATGACTAGCGGGAGGTCAGATACGCAGTATTTT. Protein: CASSLMTSGRSDTQYF. This chain links TRBV5-8 with TRBJ2-3; TRBD2 matches 13 bases. V trimming: 1 base; J trimming: 4 bases; junction bases outside the gene matches: 3. In germline, CDR1 is SGHTS, CDR2 YDEGEE. The CDR3 has 16 amino acids.